This TCR beta chain was sequenced for a study of control samples from healthy donors and cancer patients. Sequenced by immunoSEQ multiplex PCR; TCRdb stores in-frame clones only, minus some. The data hold about 170,000 clones, with about 94% observed a single time. The length of the CDR3 is 15 residues. V gave up 2 bases and J gave up 0 bases, with 5 bases separating them. The germline V gene has CDR1 MNHEY and CDR2 SVGAGI. The V call is TRBV6-5, the J call TRBJ1-6; no clear D. Sequencing used blood. The sequence was obtained from a woman aged 60-70 years in good health. The CDR3, as DNA: TGTGCCAGCAGTTACGGGGTCTCCTATAATTCACCCCTCCACTTT. Protein sequence: CASSYGVSYNSPLHF.